A single sample gave rise to the 20 T cell receptor beta chains below, sequenced in a study of shared clonotypes between healthy human individuals. Produced via immunoSEQ multiplex PCR; TCRdb's table is partial and in-frame only. Among 2,500,000 or so clones listed, roughly 93% were seen once. The sample comprised naive CD4+ T cells from PBMCs. Documented subset: CD45RA+ positively selected. Receptors were obtained from a man younger than 35 in good health. Some clones in this sample may be carry-over from other donors' samples.

This clone was recorded once. This chain links TRBV28 with TRBJ1-4; perhaps TRBD1 as D (6 bases). The germline V and J ends were trimmed by 8 bases and 0 bases, with 10 bases remaining between them. The CDR3 consists of 14 residues. Germline CDR1 and CDR2: MDHEN and SYDVKM. The CDR3 sequence: CASFTGTTNEKLFF. The CDR3 DNA is TGTGCCAGCTTTACAGGGACAACTAATGAAAAACTGTTTTTT.

V is TRBV6-5 and J is TRBJ1-2; D is unresolved. Trimming took off 4 bases at V and 4 bases at J, with 7 bases between the two ends. Germline assignment: CDR1 MNHEY and CDR2 SVGAGI. The CDR3 length is 12 residues. The CDR3, as DNA: TGTGCCAGCAGTTCCGACACCTATGGCTACACCTTC. Its protein product is CASSSDTYGYTF.

The gene calls are TRBV11-3 and TRBJ2-5; no clear D gene. The germline CDR1 and CDR2 sequences are SGHNT and YENEEA. The V gene lost 0 bases and the J gene lost 1 base, with 6 bases spanning the gap. CDR3 length: 14 residues. The CDR3 region is CASSLDGFQETQYF. The CDR3 DNA follows: TGTGCCAGCAGCTTAGATGGGTTCCAAGAGACCCAGTACTTC. The full variable domain, in which reference TRBV11-3 and TRBJ2-5 provide the parts outside the CDR3, is EAGVVQSPRYKIIEKKQPVAFWCNPISGHNTLYWYLQNLGQGPELLIRYENEEAVDDSQLPKDRFSAERLKGVDSTLKIQPAELGDSAVYLCASSLDGFQETQYFGPGTRLLVL.

This clone showed up just once. The rearrangement uses TRBV6-5 and TRBJ2-7, with 7 bases that match TRBD2. V trimming: 5 bases; J trimming: 2 bases; junction bases outside the gene matches: 3. In germline, CDR1 is MNHEY, CDR2 SVGAGI. This CDR3 has 13 residues. CDR3 protein: CASSTTSAYEQYF. DNA of the CDR3: TGTGCCAGCAGTACAACTAGCGCCTACGAGCAGTACTTC.

Regarding this clone: Other DNA sequences in the sample encode the same CDR3. The chain joins TRBV9 to TRBJ2-1; no firm D call. The length of the CDR3 is 12 residues. Germline V CDR1 and CDR2: SGDLS, YYNGEE. V was clipped by 2 bases and J by 4 bases, with 4 bases between them. This chain's CDR3 is CASSVDYNEQFF. For the CDR3, the DNA is TGTGCCAGCAGCGTCGATTACAATGAGCAGTTCTTC.

This chain connects TRBV27 to TRBJ2-6; 10 bases map to TRBD1. CDR3 size: 18 residues. Germline V gives CDR1 MNHEY, CDR2 SMNVEV (reference sequence). The V segment lost 2 bases and the J segment 3 bases; nucleotides outside the gene matches: 7. The DNA for the CDR3 is TGTGCCAGCAGTTTAATAGGGACAGGGGCTTTTGGGGCCAACGTCCTGACTTTC. This sequence encodes CASSLIGTGAFGANVLTF.

This clone was seen just once. The chain joins TRBV2 to TRBJ2-1; 11 bases align to TRBD2. The length of the CDR3 is 15 residues. From germline, CDR1 is SNHLY and CDR2 FYNNEI. The J segment lost 3 bases and the V segment lost 3 bases, leaving 1 base of the junction unmatched. The CDR3 sequence: CASSDLAGGYNEQFF. As DNA, the CDR3 is TGTGCCAGCAGTGACCTAGCGGGAGGCTACAATGAGCAGTTCTTC. Drawing the rest from reference TRBV2 and TRBJ2-1, the complete variable domain is EPEVTQTPSHQVTQMGQEVILRCVPISNHLYFYWYRQILGQKVEFLVSFYNNEISEKSEIFDDQFSVERPDGSNFTLKIRSTKLEDSAMYFCASSDLAGGYNEQFFGPGTRLTVL.

This chain links TRBV6-6 with TRBJ1-1; the D gene is possibly TRBD1 (6 bases). Germline lookup yields CDR1 MNHNY and CDR2 SVGAGI (reference sequence). V gave up 8 bases and J gave up 2 bases, with 15 bases separating them. The CDR3 runs 14 residues. The CDR3 is CASGGPLRNTEAFF. Written as DNA, the CDR3 is TGTGCCAGCGGGGGCCCTCTACGAAACACTGAAGCTTTCTTT.

The chain couples TRBV28 to TRBJ1-1; D possibly corresponds to TRBD1 (5 bases). The ends were cut back, 8 bases at V and 4 bases at J, with 20 bases in the middle. Germline V gene data show CDR1 as MDHEN and CDR2 as SYDVKM. CDR3 length equals 15 residues. The DNA of the CDR3 is TGTGCCAGCGGCTCTCTGTGGGGGTTGAGCACTGAAGCTTTCTTT. Its translation: CASGSLWGLSTEAFF. The variable domain in full, completed from reference TRBV28 and TRBJ1-1, reads DVKVTQSSRYLVKRTGEKVFLECVQDMDHENMFWYRQDPGLGLRLIYFSYDVKMKEKGDIPEGYSVSREKKERFSLILESASTNQTSMYLCASGSLWGLSTEAFFGQGTRLTVV.

The chain recombines TRBV5-1 with TRBJ1-3, with no clear D. The CDR3 loop spans 15 amino acids. Germline CDR1 and CDR2: SGHRS and YFSETQ. Between the trimmed V and J ends, which lost 0 bases and 2 bases, there was a span of 9 bases. Here the CDR3 DNA reads TGCGCCAGCAGCTTGGACACAGCCCCTGGAAACACCATATATTTT. This translates into CASSLDTAPGNTIYF.

For this clone: The identical CDR3 is also encoded by other nucleotide sequences in the sample. The V and J genes are TRBV28 and TRBJ1-1; no clear D. The germline gives CDR1 MDHEN, CDR2 SYDVKM. With 6 bases removed from V and 4 bases from J, the gap between germline ends came to 9 bases. CDR3 size: 12 residues. The CDR3 region is CASSHSATEAFF. As DNA, the CDR3 is TGTGCCAGCAGCCACTCCGCCACTGAAGCTTTCTTT.

The chain links TRBV5-4 to TRBJ1-1; maybe TRBD1 (6 bases). The CDR3 runs 16 residues. Per germline, CDR1 SGHNT and CDR2 YYREEE (reference sequence). V was shortened by 4 bases and J by 4 bases, with 20 bases between the two germline ends. CDR3 sequence: CASSPGGAKGGTEAFF. Written as DNA, the CDR3 is TGTGCCAGCAGCCCGGGGGGGGCCAAGGGGGGCACTGAAGCTTTCTTT.

The rearrangement links TRBV11-1 to TRBJ1-2; 8 bases agree with TRBD1. J lost 4 bases, V lost 3 bases, and 4 bases had no gene match. Per germline, CDR1 SGHAT and CDR2 FQDESV (reference sequence). The CDR3 extends over 14 amino acids. CDR3 DNA sequence: TGTGCCAGCAGCTTCAGGGGGCTCGGCTATGGCTACACCTTC. Translating it yields CASSFRGLGYGYTF.

The rearrangement uses TRBV10-3 and TRBJ1-5; no clear D gene. V dropped 8 bases and J dropped 0 bases, with 11 bases sitting between them. Germline V gene lookup returns CDR1 ENHRY and CDR2 SYGVKD. The CDR3 is 14 residues long. In nucleotides, the CDR3 is TGTGCCATCGGCGGGGTCCTTAGCAATCAGCCCCAGCATTTT. Translating gives CAIGGVLSNQPQHF.

The rearrangement joins TRBV28 to TRBJ2-7, with D perhaps TRBD2 (6 bases). The ends were cut back, 3 bases at V and 2 bases at J, with 11 bases in the middle. CDR3 length: 14 residues. Per the germline V gene, CDR1 is MDHEN and CDR2 is SYDVKM. The CDR3 DNA follows: TGTGCCAGCAGTTTGATAAGCGGGCCCTACGAGCAGTACTTC. This gives the protein CASSLISGPYEQYF.

The V call is TRBV19, the J call TRBJ2-7; TRBD1 matches at 10 bases. Trimming at V came to 3 bases and at J to 6 bases, leaving 14 bases not matched to a gene. CDR1 and CDR2 (germline): LNHDA, SQIVND (reference sequence). The CDR3 has 17 amino acids. The CDR3, as DNA: TGTGCCAGTAGTATGACCCACACCGGGACAGGGGAGGGCGAGCAGTACTTC. It is translated as CASSMTHTGTGEGEQYF.

The genes are TRBV30 and TRBJ2-3; no reliable D call. CDR1 is GTSNPN and CDR2 is SVGIG in the germline V gene (reference sequence). Trimming removed 0 bases from V and 3 bases from J, with 7 bases in between. The CDR3 sequence is 13 residues long. CDR3 in DNA: TGTGCCTGGAGTGTACAGCCTACAGATACGCAGTATTTT. Protein product: CAWSVQPTDTQYF.

The V call is TRBV2, the J call TRBJ2-1; TRBD1 or TRBD2 may be the D gene (5 bases each). Germline CDR1 reads SNHLY; CDR2 reads FYNNEI. This CDR3 contains 16 residues. V gave up 4 bases and J gave up 7 bases, with 20 bases separating them. The CDR3 DNA reads TGTGCCAGCAGTGTAGGGTGGCAGGGTGGAGGTAATGAGCAGTTCTTC. Protein sequence: CASSVGWQGGGNEQFF.

The rearrangement joins TRBV20-1 to TRBJ2-7; D is ambiguous. The CDR3 covers 11 residues. V lost 0 bases to trimming and J lost 7 bases, with 7 bases between them. CDR1 DFQATT and CDR2 SNEGSKA come from the germline V gene (reference sequence). CDR3 residues: CSAREGPEQYF. DNA for the CDR3: TGCAGTGCTAGAGAGGGCCCTGAGCAGTACTTC.

The DNA for the CDR3 is TGTGCCAGCAGTGCCAATAACTATGGCTACACCTTC. It encodes CASSANNYGYTF. V is TRBV6-4 and J is TRBJ1-2, with unresolved D. The CDR3 spans 12 residues. Deletions cut 4 bases from V and 1 base from J, with 4 bases between. The germline CDR1 and CDR2 sequences are MRHNA and SNTAGT.